The rows below give T cell receptor beta chains drawn from one sample of a study of spatial heterogeneity in lung cancer. One entry per CDR3 protein, called by TCRdb with MiXCR from the 5' RACE reads. This sample has some 83,000 distinct CDR3 sequences; about 20% occur once, and the top ten carry less than 7.5%. The specimen was PBMCs, collected at surgery. All receptors derive from a male donor with early-stage non-small cell lung cancer. Each CDR3 is given with its conserved first and last residue. The order of the fields is clone size, J gene, D gene, V gene, CDR3 protein, CDR3 DNA. A D gene is named only where the DNA matches it firmly. Only some rows state a clone size, as once, few, many or a class for expanded clones.

-,TRBJ2-6,-,TRBV6-2/TRBV6-3,CASSYHGGEGANVLTF,TGTGCCAGCAGTTACCACGGTGGAGAAGGGGCCAACGTCCTGACTTTC
few,TRBJ2-3,-,TRBV21-1,CASSYKETGGAYTDTQYF,TGTGCCAGCAGCTACAAGGAGACAGGGGGCGCATACACAGATACGCAGTATTTT
many,TRBJ1-5,TRBD1,TRBV18,CASSGTGDQPQHF,TGTGCCAGCTCAGGGACAGGGGACCAGCCCCAGCATTTT
few,TRBJ2-1,-,TRBV5-1,CASSLVGGEQFF,TGCGCCAGCAGCTTGGTTGGGGGAGAGCAGTTCTTC
-,TRBJ2-7,-,TRBV20-1,CSARDPNEQYF,TGCAGTGCTAGAGATCCCAACGAGCAGTACTTC
few,TRBJ2-2,TRBD1,TRBV28,CASSTFKGARAGELFF,TGTGCCAGCAGTACCTTTAAGGGGGCGCGGGCCGGGGAGCTGTTTTTT
-,TRBJ1-1,-,TRBV10-3,CAISESNTNTEAFF,TGTGCCATCAGTGAGTCGAACACGAACACTGAAGCTTTCTTT
-,TRBJ2-6,TRBD1,TRBV24-1,CATSDSTGDGANVLTF,TGTGCCACCAGTGATTCTACAGGGGATGGGGCCAACGTCCTGACTTTC
many,TRBJ1-5,-,TRBV6-2/TRBV6-3,CASNPGGYSNQPQHF,TGTGCCAGCAATCCAGGAGGATATAGCAATCAGCCCCAGCATTTT
once,TRBJ2-2,TRBD2,TRBV19,CASSNVRGVVFF,TGTGCCAGTAGTAACGTGCGGGGGGTGGTGTTTTTT
few,TRBJ2-5,TRBD1,TRBV3-1,CASSGQGTMETQYF,TGTGCCAGCTCGGGACAGGGGACGATGGAGACCCAGTACTTC
-,TRBJ2-3,-,TRBV7-9,CASSDGGDDTQYF,TGTGCCAGCAGCGACGGGGGCGACGATACGCAGTATTTT
-,TRBJ2-3,TRBD1,TRBV5-1,CASSPGQGLTDTQYF,TGCGCCAGCAGCCCGGGACAGGGATTGACAGATACGCAGTATTTT
-,TRBJ2-1,-,TRBV6-6,CASTNPGNEQFF,TGTGCCAGCACCAACCCTGGGAATGAGCAGTTCTTC
many,TRBJ2-7,TRBD2,TRBV20-1,CSASGGLARSSYEQYF,TGCAGTGCTAGTGGGGGACTAGCTAGGAGCTCCTACGAGCAGTACTTC
many,TRBJ2-3,TRBD1,TRBV28,CASSLTQGGTDTQYF,TGTGCCAGCAGTTTAACCCAGGGGGGCACAGATACGCAGTATTTT
-,TRBJ2-7,-,TRBV12-3/TRBV12-4,CASSGSGFEQYF,TGTGCCAGCAGCGGGAGTGGATTTGAGCAGTACTTC
few,TRBJ2-7,-,TRBV6-5,CASSYSRQGTYEQYF,TGTGCCAGCAGTTACTCGCGGCAGGGCACCTACGAGCAGTACTTC
few,TRBJ2-1,TRBD2,TRBV3-1,CASSTRGSGTFSEQFF,TGTGCCAGCAGCACCCGAGGTAGCGGGACGTTCAGTGAGCAGTTCTTC
few,TRBJ2-5,TRBD1,TRBV12-3/TRBV12-4,CASRHDREETQYF,TGTGCCAGCAGACATGACAGGGAAGAGACCCAGTACTTC
few,TRBJ2-5,TRBD2,TRBV2,CASRQGTSGLETQYF,TGTGCCAGCAGACAAGGGACTAGCGGGTTAGAGACCCAGTACTTC
few,TRBJ1-6,-,TRBV11-3,CASSLDLGSPLHF,TGTGCCAGCAGCTTAGATCTCGGTTCACCCCTCCACTTT
few,TRBJ2-5,TRBD1,TRBV29-1,CSVESGQGLPQETQYF,TGCAGCGTTGAATCGGGACAGGGGCTCCCCCAAGAGACCCAGTACTTC
-,TRBJ1-6,-,TRBV23-1,CASSDSPSSYNSPLHF,TGCGCCAGCAGCGACTCCCCGAGCTCCTATAATTCACCCCTCCACTTT
-,TRBJ2-7,TRBD2,TRBV7-9,CASSELIPPGLGSYEQYF,TGTGCCAGCAGCGAATTAATTCCCCCGGGACTAGGGTCCTACGAGCAGTACTTC
-,TRBJ2-1,TRBD1,TRBV30,CAWSVLDRRVNEQFF,TGTGCCTGGAGTGTCTTGGACAGGCGAGTTAATGAGCAGTTCTTC
-,TRBJ2-3,-,TRBV6-1,CASSERQAQGTQYF,TGTGCCAGCAGTGAGCGTCAGGCCCAGGGTACGCAGTATTTT
few,TRBJ1-1,-,TRBV9,CASSRRVGLWTEAFF,TGTGCCAGCAGCCGCCGTGTCGGGCTTTGGACTGAAGCTTTCTTT
-,TRBJ2-1,TRBD2,TRBV7-3,CASSLLLLANTYNEQFF,TGTGCCAGCAGCCTTCTCCTACTAGCGAATACCTACAATGAGCAGTTCTTC
-,TRBJ2-3,TRBD2,TRBV5-1,CASSLSASGYTDTQYF,TGCGCCAGCAGCTTGTCGGCTAGCGGGTACACAGATACGCAGTATTTT
-,TRBJ1-5,-,TRBV27,CASSLIRNQPQHF,TGTGCCAGCAGTTTAATTCGGAATCAGCCCCAGCATTTT
-,TRBJ2-7,TRBD1,TRBV2,CASCKGPGQGAGEQYF,TGTGCCAGCTGTAAAGGACCGGGACAGGGGGCTGGCGAGCAGTACTTC
few,TRBJ2-7,TRBD2,TRBV29-1,CSVGLAGGGEQYF,TGCAGCGTTGGACTAGCGGGTGGCGGGGAGCAGTACTTC
few,TRBJ2-1,-,TRBV12-3/TRBV12-4,CASSPQGLAYNEQFF,TGTGCCAGCAGTCCACAGGGACTGGCCTACAATGAGCAGTTCTTC
few,TRBJ1-2,-,TRBV5-1,CASSLNRVQGYGYTF,TGCGCCAGCAGCTTGAATCGGGTACAGGGCTATGGCTACACCTTC
few,TRBJ2-3,-,TRBV3-1,CASSQNLATPDTQYF,TGTGCCAGCAGCCAGAATCTAGCAACCCCAGATACGCAGTATTTT
-,TRBJ2-1,TRBD1,TRBV12-3/TRBV12-4,CASSRTQGAAEQFF,TGTGCCAGCAGTCGGACCCAGGGGGCCGCTGAGCAGTTCTTC
many,TRBJ2-7,-,TRBV4-3,CASSQVLKGEQYF,TGCGCCAGCAGCCAAGTACTTAAGGGCGAGCAGTACTTC
few,TRBJ1-4,TRBD1,TRBV7-8,CASSPQGGLGAREKLFF,TGTGCCAGCAGCCCCCAGGGGGGGCTTGGGGCTCGAGAAAAACTGTTTTTT
-,TRBJ2-5,-,TRBV6-1,CASKEGLKETQYF,TGTGCCAGCAAAGAGGGGCTAAAAGAGACCCAGTACTTC
-,TRBJ2-2,-,TRBV28,CASGGAGPGELFF,TGTGCCAGTGGAGGAGCGGGTCCGGGGGAGCTGTTTTTT
-,TRBJ2-7,TRBD2,TRBV10-3,CAISGGLAPTYEQYF,TGTGCCATCAGTGGGGGACTAGCGCCGACCTACGAGCAGTACTTC
-,TRBJ2-5,-,TRBV6-1,CASSDAARETQYF,TGTGCCAGCAGTGATGCCGCCAGGGAGACCCAGTACTTC
-,TRBJ2-2,-,TRBV9,CASSPRNTGELFF,TGTGCCAGCTCCCCGAGGAACACCGGGGAGCTGTTTTTT
-,TRBJ2-2,TRBD1,TRBV12-3/TRBV12-4,CASRRGQGNTGELFF,TGTGCCAGCAGAAGGGGACAGGGGAACACCGGGGAGCTGTTTTTT
few,TRBJ2-4,TRBD2,TRBV18,CASSPLGSGGLAKNIQYF,TGTGCCAGCTCACCCTTGGGGAGCGGGGGATTAGCCAAAAACATTCAGTACTTC